Reported below is one TCR delta chain. Its antigen is not yet known. The record has no base qualities; no much larger clone is one base away. The data stem from a study of DNA immune sequencing with unique molecular identifiers (dated by TCRdb to the early 2020s). Describing the broader study: Immunomagnetic cell separation was used to enrich gammadelta T cells from buffy coats, and the genomic DNA of the enriched gammadelta T cells was then sequenced. The method was checked using synthetic reference molecules and blood samples from healthy people. To compare enriched with non-enriched material, roughly 0.1 ug of enriched gammadelta T-cell DNA and 0.85 to 1 ug of non-enriched PBMC DNA were sequenced. gammadelta T cells were enriched from PBMC of approximately eleven healthy individuals by fluorescence-activated cell sorting. An ultrasensitive DNA-based TRD repertoire sequencing method using PCR-introduced unique molecular identifiers was developed and validated in the study. All donors were healthy people, and fewer than eleven of the donors were profiled using sorted gammadelta T cells from peripheral blood. Summary of the overall study and its limitations: Variation in TRD repertoire diversity was observed between healthy donors, with several donors found to be highly oligoclonal, in that the top 5 clonotypes exceeded half of productive molecules. The primer-based approach is unable to detect novel TRD sequences that the primers do not target. TRDV2 paired with TRDJ1 was the most common TRD rearrangement among clonotypes in healthy donors.

The CDR1 and CDR2 encoded by the germline V gene are TSWWSYY and QGS. Cut back by 2 bases and 0 bases, the V and J ends lie 28 bases apart. Reading from cysteine to phenylalanine, the CDR3 counts 21 amino acids. Just the 63-base CDR3 DNA is kept, in frame starting at base 1. Libraries were made using multiplex PCR. A 32-plex assay with primers for all 8 TRDV and 4 TRDJ genes covering the CDR3 was used to amplify genomic DNA. A 12-nucleotide UMI was attached over roughly 3 barcoding PCR cycles, and a second PCR was then run with Illumina adapter primers. AMPure XP beads were used to purify the libraries, and library quality was checked on a Fragment Analyzer using the HS NGS Fragment kit. Sequencing was run on an Illumina MiniSeq mid-output kit with around 22% PhiX and 150 cycles of paired-end reads. Under the source paper's analysis protocol: Reads were processed with MIGEC version 1.2.9 to group reads by UMI and build error-corrected consensus sequences. Modified VDJtools version 1.2.1 scripts and the tcR R package were used for post-processing. TCRdb called clones afresh from the public reads with CATT; identical DNA rows were later merged. These V and J calls are TCRdb output, not the study's own analysis. The sample data list roughly 2,200 delta-chain clones, and 10% to 12% of these were observed just once. The top ten clones comprise approximately 56% of the sample.

This clonotype originated in a human donor in good health. The sequencing sample was made of gamma-delta T cells enriched from blood buffy coat, or unenriched PBMCs (not recorded which). The rearranged segments are TRDV1 and TRDJ1; tentative D gene TRDD3, with 5 bases matching. TCRdb lists no J gene, so it was determined here by aligning the DNA to germline. The nucleotide sequence is given as TGTGCTCTTGGGGAAAGGGGTCCCTCCTGGGCCGGCGCAAGTTACACCGATAAACTCATCTTT. The encoded protein is CALGERGPSWAGASYTDKLIF.